This entry concerns a single T cell receptor (beta chain). What it binds is unknown. Generated by immunoSEQ multiplex PCR, the TCRdb table keeps only in-frame clones and is missing some. The table records some 140,000 clones, just over 85% of them present only once. The source of the sample is a study of cytomegalovirus exposure and HLA in healthy donors. Study-level results: Three chains linked to CMV were shown in vitro to be specific for CMV antigens.

Germline V gene lookup returns CDR1 SGDLS and CDR2 YYNGEE. The CDR3 extends over 15 amino acids. The V gene end was trimmed by 3 bases and the J gene end by 4 bases; junction bases not matched to a gene: 7. Sequencing used PBMCs. The rearrangement links TRBV9 to TRBJ2-7; 10 bases match TRBD2. This clonotype was obtained from a human donor in good health. The CDR3 nucleotides are TGTGCCAGCAGCGCTAGTCCTAGCGGGGGATACGAGCAGTACTTC. Encoded protein: CASSASPSGGYEQYF.